The source of this T cell receptor (beta chain) is a study of regulatory T cells in long-lasting Graves disease. Broader study findings: Compared with new cases, persistent Graves' patients showed reduced TCR diversity.

The germline V gene encodes CDR1 GTSNPN and CDR2 SVGIG (reference sequence). The CDR3 covers 13 residues. V dropped 3 bases and J dropped 1 base, with 9 bases sitting between them. According to the study, TCR beta libraries were built with iRepertoire HTBI primers and CDR3-region Arm-PCR. TCRdb re-analysed the multiplex PCR reads in MiXCR, keeping a single row per CDR3 protein. The table records 300,000 to 500,000 distinct CDR3 sequences, less than 25% of them present only once. Time point meaning: persistent/refractory GD, antithyroid drugs over 5 years with positive TRAb. RNA isolated from PBMCs was used to make the TCR library. This clonotype was detected many times. What it recognizes is unknown.

This rearrangement joins TRBV30 to TRBJ1-1; D is ambiguous. This clonotype was sampled from a female donor with Graves disease. This sample comprised peripheral blood mononuclear cells (PBMCs), obtained when the disease was refractory, from a patient treated with antithyroid drugs. The CDR3 sequence is CAWSVAENTEAFF. CDR3 coding DNA: TGTGCCTGGAGCGTTGCGGAGAACACTGAAGCTTTCTTT. The complete variable domain, with remaining parts taken from reference TRBV30 and TRBJ1-1, reads SQTIHQWPATLVQPVGSPLSLECTVEGTSNPNLYWYRQAAGRGLQLLFYSVGIGQISSEVPQNLSASRPQDRQFILSSKKLLLSDSGFYLCAWSVAENTEAFFGQGTRLTVV.